Described below is a single T cell receptor beta chain sequence and its context. What it recognizes is unknown. These data come from a study of beta chain features in type 1 diabetes. The study, taken as a whole, reports: TCRB CDR3s were moderately but significantly shorter in Type 1 diabetes patients in all four CD4+ subsets.

CDR3 size: 13 residues. Germline loops: CDR1 SGHRS, CDR2 YFSETQ. V dropped 5 bases and J dropped 0 bases, with 7 bases sitting between them. The isolated RNA, all of it, was reverse transcribed, so expressed TCRB transcripts were what got sequenced. Each sample of naive, central memory or regulatory T cells had, on average, about 3.5 million reads. Libraries were prepared by immunoSEQ multiplex PCR; TCRdb keeps only in-frame clonotypes and omits some of them. The sample includes approximately 160,000 clones, 10% of them seen just once. This clonotype was sampled from a man under 40 with type 1 diabetes. The chain uses TRBV5-1 and TRBJ2-3; D may be TRBD2 (6 bases). The sample taken for sequencing was central memory CD4+ T cells from blood. The CDR3 DNA sequence: TGCGCCAGCAGGGAGGGTAGCACAGATACGCAGTATTTT. Translated, it gives CASREGSTDTQYF.